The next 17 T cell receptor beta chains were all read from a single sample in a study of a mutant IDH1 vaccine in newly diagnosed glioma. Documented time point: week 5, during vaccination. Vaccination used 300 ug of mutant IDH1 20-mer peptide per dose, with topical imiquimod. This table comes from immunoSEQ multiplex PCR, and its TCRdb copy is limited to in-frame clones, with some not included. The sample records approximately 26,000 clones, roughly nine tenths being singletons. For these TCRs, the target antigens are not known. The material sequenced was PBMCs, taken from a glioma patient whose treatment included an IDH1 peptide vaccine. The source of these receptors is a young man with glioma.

CDR3 in DNA: TGTGCCAGCAGCTTGGGGGGACAGCTTCTACAAGAGACCCAGTACTTC. Translation: CASSLGGQLLQETQYF. This chain joins TRBV5-6 and TRBJ2-5, with 7 bases aligning to TRBD1. Germline V CDR1 and CDR2: SGHDT, YYEEEE. The CDR3 is 16 amino acids. Unmatched junction bases numbered 7, after V lost 0 bases and J lost 2 bases. Variable domain in full (rest from reference TRBV5-6 and TRBJ2-5): DAGVTQSPTHLIKTRGQQVTLRCSPKSGHDTVSWYQQALGQGPQFIFQYYEEEERQRGNFPDRFSGHQFPNYSSELNVNALLLGDSALYLCASSLGGQLLQETQYFGPGTRLLVL.

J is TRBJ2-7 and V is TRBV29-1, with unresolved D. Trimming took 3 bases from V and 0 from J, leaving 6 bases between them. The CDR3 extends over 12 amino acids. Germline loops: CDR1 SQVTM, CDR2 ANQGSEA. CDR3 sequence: CSVEASSYEQYF. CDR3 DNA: TGCAGCGTTGAGGCTAGCTCCTACGAGCAGTACTTC.

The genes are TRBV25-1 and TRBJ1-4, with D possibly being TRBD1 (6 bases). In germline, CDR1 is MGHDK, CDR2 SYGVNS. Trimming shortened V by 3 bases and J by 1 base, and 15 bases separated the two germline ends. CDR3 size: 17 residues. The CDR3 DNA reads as TGTGCCAGCAGTGAGGCCCTACAGGGTTTAACTAATGAAAAACTGTTTTTT. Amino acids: CASSEALQGLTNEKLFF.

The CDR3 DNA reads as TGTGCCAGCAGTTTTCAGGGGAAAGAGACCCAGTACTTC. Translation: CASSFQGKETQYF. V and J are TRBV27 and TRBJ2-5; tentatively, D is TRBD1 (6 bases). Germline V CDR1 and CDR2: MNHEY, SMNVEV (reference sequence). The CDR3 totals 13 residues. Trimming cost V 3 bases and J 3 bases, with 8 bases left between them.

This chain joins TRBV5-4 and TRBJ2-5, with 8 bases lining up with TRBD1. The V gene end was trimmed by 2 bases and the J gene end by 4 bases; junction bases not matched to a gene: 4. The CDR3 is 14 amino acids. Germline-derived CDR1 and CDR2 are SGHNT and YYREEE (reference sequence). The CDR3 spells CASSLGDRTETQYF. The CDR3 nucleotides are TGTGCCAGCAGCTTAGGGGACAGGACAGAGACCCAGTACTTC.

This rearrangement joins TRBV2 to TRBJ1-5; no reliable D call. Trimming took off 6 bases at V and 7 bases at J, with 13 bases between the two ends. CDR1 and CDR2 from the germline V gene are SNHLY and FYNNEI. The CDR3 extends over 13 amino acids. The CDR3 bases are TGTGCCAGCAGACCCGATTGGAACCAGCCCCAGCATTTT. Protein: CASRPDWNQPQHF.

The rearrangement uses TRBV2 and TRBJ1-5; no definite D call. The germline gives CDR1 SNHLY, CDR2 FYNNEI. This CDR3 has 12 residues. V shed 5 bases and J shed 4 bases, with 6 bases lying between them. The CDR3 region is CASSRGNQPQHF. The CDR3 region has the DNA TGTGCCAGCAGTCGAGGGAATCAGCCCCAGCATTTT.

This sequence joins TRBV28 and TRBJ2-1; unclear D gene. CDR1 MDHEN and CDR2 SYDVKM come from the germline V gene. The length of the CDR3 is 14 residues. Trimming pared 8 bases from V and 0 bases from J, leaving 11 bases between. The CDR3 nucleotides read TGTGCCAGCGCACTTAAACCCTCCTACAATGAGCAGTTCTTC. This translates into CASALKPSYNEQFF. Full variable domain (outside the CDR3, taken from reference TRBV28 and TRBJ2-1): DVKVTQSSRYLVKRTGEKVFLECVQDMDHENMFWYRQDPGLGLRLIYFSYDVKMKEKGDIPEGYSVSREKKERFSLILESASTNQTSMYLCASALKPSYNEQFFGPGTRLTVL.

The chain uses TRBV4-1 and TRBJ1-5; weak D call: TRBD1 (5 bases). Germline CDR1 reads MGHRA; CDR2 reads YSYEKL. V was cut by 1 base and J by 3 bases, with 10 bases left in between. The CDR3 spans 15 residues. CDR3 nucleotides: TGCGCCAGCAGCCAAGTAGGGACTTCCAATCAGCCCCAGCATTTT. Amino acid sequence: CASSQVGTSNQPQHF.

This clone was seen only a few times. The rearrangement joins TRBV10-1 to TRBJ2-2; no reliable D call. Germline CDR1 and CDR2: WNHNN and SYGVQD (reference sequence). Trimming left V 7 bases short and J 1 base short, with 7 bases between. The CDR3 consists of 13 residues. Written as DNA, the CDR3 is TGCGCCAGCACCTTAGGGAACACCGGGGAGCTGTTTTTT. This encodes CASTLGNTGELFF.

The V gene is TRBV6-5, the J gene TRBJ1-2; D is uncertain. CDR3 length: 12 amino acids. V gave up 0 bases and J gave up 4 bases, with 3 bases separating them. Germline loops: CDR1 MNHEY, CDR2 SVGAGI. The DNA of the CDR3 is TGTGCCAGCAGTTACTCGGGCTATGGCTACACCTTC. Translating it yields CASSYSGYGYTF.

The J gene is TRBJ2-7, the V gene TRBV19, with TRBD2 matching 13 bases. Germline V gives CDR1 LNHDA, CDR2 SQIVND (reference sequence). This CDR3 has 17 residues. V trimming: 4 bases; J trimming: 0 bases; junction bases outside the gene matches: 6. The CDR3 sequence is CASSRLAGGTNSYEQYF. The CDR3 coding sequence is TGTGCCAGTAGTAGACTAGCGGGAGGCACCAACTCCTACGAGCAGTACTTC.

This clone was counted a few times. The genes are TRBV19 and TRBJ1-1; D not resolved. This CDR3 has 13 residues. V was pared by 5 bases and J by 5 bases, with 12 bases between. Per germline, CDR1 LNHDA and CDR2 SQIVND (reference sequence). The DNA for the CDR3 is TGTGCCAGTAGTTCACCGGGGAATACTGAAGCTTTCTTT. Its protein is CASSSPGNTEAFF.

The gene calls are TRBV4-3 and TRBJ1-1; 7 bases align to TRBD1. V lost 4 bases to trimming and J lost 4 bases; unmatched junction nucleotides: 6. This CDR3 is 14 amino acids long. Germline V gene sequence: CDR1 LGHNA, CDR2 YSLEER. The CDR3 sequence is CASSPGGGGTEAFF. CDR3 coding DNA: TGCGCCAGCAGCCCAGGGGGAGGAGGCACTGAAGCTTTCTTT.

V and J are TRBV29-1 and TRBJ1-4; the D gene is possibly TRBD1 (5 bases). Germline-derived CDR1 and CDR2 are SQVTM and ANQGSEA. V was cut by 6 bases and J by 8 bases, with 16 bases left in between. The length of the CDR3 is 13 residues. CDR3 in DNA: TGCAGCGTCTCGGACACTAGGAGAGAAAAACTGTTTTTT. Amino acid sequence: CSVSDTRREKLFF.

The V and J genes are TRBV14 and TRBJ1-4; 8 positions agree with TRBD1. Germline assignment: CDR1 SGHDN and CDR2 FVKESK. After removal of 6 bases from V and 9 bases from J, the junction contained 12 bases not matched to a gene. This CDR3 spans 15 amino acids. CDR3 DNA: TGTGCCAGCAGTCTTACCGGGACAGGCCGTAAAAAACTGTTTTTT. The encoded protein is CASSLTGTGRKKLFF.

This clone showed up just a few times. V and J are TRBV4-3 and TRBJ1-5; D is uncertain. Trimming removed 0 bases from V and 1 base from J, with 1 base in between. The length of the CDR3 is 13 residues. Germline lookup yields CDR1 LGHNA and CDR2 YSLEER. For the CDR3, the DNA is TGCGCCAGCAGCCAAGACAGCAATCAGCCCCAGCATTTT. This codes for CASSQDSNQPQHF.